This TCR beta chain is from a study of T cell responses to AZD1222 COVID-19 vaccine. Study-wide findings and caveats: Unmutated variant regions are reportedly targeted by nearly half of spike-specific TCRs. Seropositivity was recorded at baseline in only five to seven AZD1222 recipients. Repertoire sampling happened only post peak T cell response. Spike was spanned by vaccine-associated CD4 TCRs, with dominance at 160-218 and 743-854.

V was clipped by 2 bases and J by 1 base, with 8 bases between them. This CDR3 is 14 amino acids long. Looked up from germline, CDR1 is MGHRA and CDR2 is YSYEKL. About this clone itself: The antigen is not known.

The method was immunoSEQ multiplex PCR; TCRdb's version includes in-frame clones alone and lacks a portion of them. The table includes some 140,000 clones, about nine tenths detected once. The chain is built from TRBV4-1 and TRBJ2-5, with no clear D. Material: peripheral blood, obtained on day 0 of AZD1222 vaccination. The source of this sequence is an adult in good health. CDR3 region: CASSQIQLQETQYF. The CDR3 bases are TGCGCCAGCAGCCAAATACAGCTCCAAGAGACCCAGTACTTC.